This paragraph reports one TCR beta chain. V lost 3 bases, J lost 1 base, and 12 bases lay in between. Germline CDR1 is GTSNPN and CDR2 is SVGIG (reference sequence). CDR3 length: 14 amino acids. The entry originates in a study of control samples from healthy donors and cancer patients. Profiled with immunoSEQ multiplex PCR; TCRdb holds only in-frame clones, not every one. The sample lists some 140,000 clones, 80% to 95% seen once, with over 9% in the top ten. This sequence originates from a man younger than 45 in good health. Sequencing was carried out using blood. J is TRBJ1-2 and V is TRBV30; D is unresolved. CDR3 nucleotide sequence: TGTGCCTGGAGCCCCTATTCGGTTAACTATGGCTACACCTTC. Translating gives CAWSPYSVNYGYTF.